The rows below give T cell receptor beta chains drawn from one sample of a study of T cell repertoires in cytomegalovirus infection. For these TCRs, the target antigens are not known. TCRdb itself ran the reads through MiXCR, one entry per CDR3 protein. The sample includes roughly 180,000 distinct CDR3 sequences, about a fifth seen only once; the top ten take roughly 27%. This sample comprised CD8+ T cells from cultured PBMCs, obtained from culture after CMV antigen stimulation. These receptors were taken from a human donor in good health (CMV status not recorded). Some clones in this sample may be carry-over from other donors' samples. Both conserved end residues are part of each CDR3. D genes are given only for firm matches. Expanded clones are given a class, and other clones once, few, many or no size at all.

j_gene,d_gene,abundance,v_gene,CDR3aa,CDR3nt
TRBJ2-3,.,few,TRBV7-2,CASSLGDSRTDTQYF,TGTGCCAGCAGCTTAGGTGACAGCCGCACAGATACGCAGTATTTT
TRBJ1-5,.,few,TRBV15,CATSPTGSNQPQHF,TGTGCCACCAGTCCCACAGGTAGCAATCAGCCCCAGCATTTT
TRBJ2-7,.,.,TRBV9,CASSASSMARGSYEQYF,TGTGCCAGCAGCGCATCCAGTATGGCAAGGGGCTCCTACGAGCAGTACTTC
TRBJ2-1,.,.,TRBV7-2,CASSFAGEGYNEQFF,TGTGCCAGCAGCTTTGCAGGAGAGGGTTACAATGAGCAGTTCTTC
TRBJ2-1,TRBD2,few,TRBV6-1,CASGYSGGLLNEQFF,TGTGCCAGCGGGTATAGCGGGGGCCTACTCAATGAGCAGTTCTTC
TRBJ2-1,.,few,TRBV7-9,CASSLGVVAEKDNEQFF,TGTGCCAGCAGCTTAGGGGTGGTAGCGGAGAAAGACAATGAGCAGTTCTTC
TRBJ1-3,.,.,TRBV12-3/TRBV12-4,CATSSGNTIYF,TGTGCCACCTCGTCTGGAAACACCATATATTTT
TRBJ1-1,TRBD1,few,TRBV6-6,CASSPNWQGEGGEAFF,TGTGCCAGCAGTCCAAATTGGCAGGGGGAAGGTGGTGAAGCTTTCTTT
TRBJ2-1,TRBD2,.,TRBV6-1,CASGASGGAEYNEQFF,TGTGCCAGCGGGGCTAGCGGGGGGGCAGAATACAATGAGCAGTTCTTC
TRBJ2-3,.,.,TRBV7-2,CASSSPLGLDTQYF,TGTGCCAGCAGCTCACCACTGGGGCTTGACACGCAGTATTTT
TRBJ2-4,.,few,TRBV6-5,CASSTFALGPEAKNIQYF,TGTGCCAGCAGCACCTTTGCATTGGGTCCTGAGGCCAAAAACATTCAGTACTTC
TRBJ1-2,.,few,TRBV4-1,CASSQGQINYGYTF,TGCGCCAGCAGCCAAGGACAGATCAACTATGGCTACACCTTC
TRBJ1-5,.,few,TRBV6-2/TRBV6-3,CASSYTPSRDRANQPQHF,TGTGCCAGCAGTTACACACCCTCCCGAGACAGAGCTAATCAGCCCCAGCATTTT
TRBJ2-7,.,.,TRBV4-1,CASSQDDGGFYEQYF,TGCGCCAGCAGCCAAGATGACGGGGGCTTTTACGAGCAGTACTTC
TRBJ1-1,.,.,TRBV27,CASRRGRNTEAFF,TGTGCCAGCAGGAGGGGGAGGAACACTGAAGCTTTCTTT
TRBJ2-7,TRBD1,.,TRBV6-6,CASSYSGTAEQYF,TGTGCCAGCAGTTACTCGGGGACAGCCGAGCAGTACTTC
TRBJ1-1,.,few,TRBV9,CASSVGGKTEAFF,TGTGCCAGCAGCGTGGGGGGTAAGACTGAAGCTTTCTTT
TRBJ1-2,TRBD1,few,TRBV7-8,CASSPGQGKVSEGYTF,TGTGCCAGCAGCCCTGGACAGGGAAAGGTTTCTGAGGGCTACACCTTC
TRBJ2-1,TRBD1,many,TRBV7-9,CASSLGQGVSNEQFF,TGTGCCAGCAGCTTAGGGCAGGGGGTTTCCAATGAGCAGTTCTTC
TRBJ2-7,.,.,TRBV28,CASGLIWEQYF,TGTGCCAGCGGCCTAATTTGGGAGCAGTACTTC
TRBJ2-2,.,few,TRBV29-1,CSVLSGDTGELFF,TGCAGCGTTTTATCAGGGGACACCGGGGAGCTGTTTTTT
TRBJ2-5,.,once,TRBV7-6,CASSLVGLETQYF,TGTGCCAGCAGCTTAGTGGGGCTAGAGACCCAGTACTTC
TRBJ1-5,.,few,TRBV7-2,CASTPYPWGEDQPQHF,TGTGCCAGCACCCCGTACCCCTGGGGAGAGGATCAGCCCCAGCATTTT
TRBJ2-2,TRBD1,few,TRBV7-9,CASSSPRAGGDTGELFF,TGTGCCAGCAGCTCCCCTCGCGCAGGGGGAGACACCGGGGAGCTGTTTTTT
TRBJ2-2,.,.,TRBV27,CASSQGTNTGELFF,TGTGCCAGCAGTCAGGGTACGAACACCGGGGAGCTGTTTTTT
TRBJ2-3,.,.,TRBV28,CASYRGRSSTDTQYF,TGTGCCAGTTATAGAGGGCGGTCAAGCACAGATACGCAGTATTTT
TRBJ1-5,.,.,TRBV27,CASTTARALLSNQPQHF,TGTGCCAGCACGACAGCCAGAGCTTTACTAAGCAATCAGCCCCAGCATTTT
TRBJ2-1,.,.,TRBV6-6,CASSYSGVAWFF,TGTGCCAGCAGTTACTCAGGAGTGGCGTGGTTCTTC
TRBJ2-1,TRBD2,.,TRBV6-1,CASSYGTRAENEQFF,TGTGCCAGCAGTTACGGGACTAGGGCTGAAAATGAGCAGTTCTTC
TRBJ1-2,TRBD1,few,TRBV12-5,CASGPRDRGDYGYTF,TGTGCTAGTGGCCCAAGGGACAGGGGGGACTATGGCTACACCTTC
TRBJ1-6,.,few,TRBV4-1,CASSHRPTEATTRDSPLHF,TGCGCCAGCAGCCACCGGCCTACCGAAGCCACTACCCGTGATTCACCCCTCCACTTT
TRBJ2-7,.,few,TRBV6-5,CASSYGTTPTTYEQYF,TGTGCCAGCAGTTACGGAACAACACCAACTACCTACGAGCAGTACTTC
TRBJ1-1,.,.,TRBV11-2,CASSFDMALNTEAFF,TGTGCCAGCAGCTTCGACATGGCCCTAAACACTGAAGCTTTCTTT
TRBJ1-2,.,.,TRBV9,CASSPISGGGYYGYTF,TGTGCCAGCAGCCCCATTAGTGGGGGAGGGTACTATGGCTACACCTTC
TRBJ2-3,TRBD2,.,TRBV7-9,CASSFLGSGGTDTQYF,TGTGCCAGCAGCTTCTTAGGAAGCGGGGGCACAGATACGCAGTATTTT
TRBJ2-2,.,.,TRBV6-1,CASSEPMTGFSNTGELFF,TGTGCCAGCAGTGAACCCATGACAGGTTTTTCGAACACCGGGGAGCTGTTTTTT
TRBJ2-1,TRBD2,few,TRBV7-2,CASSYLAGSYNEQFF,TGTGCCAGCAGCTATCTAGCGGGTAGCTACAATGAGCAGTTCTTC
TRBJ2-5,.,.,TRBV4-3,CASSQAGAQETQYF,TGCGCCAGCAGCCAAGCCGGGGCCCAAGAGACCCAGTACTTC
TRBJ1-4,.,few,TRBV7-6,CASSLHNEKLFF,TGTGCCAGCAGCCTGCATAATGAAAAACTGTTTTTT
TRBJ2-7,.,.,TRBV7-8,CASSLAKGFHEQYF,TGTGCCAGCAGCTTAGCGAAAGGGTTCCACGAGCAGTACTTC
TRBJ2-1,TRBD2,many,TRBV27,CASSPAYPAGEYNEQFF,TGTGCCAGCAGCCCAGCATATCCAGCGGGGGAGTACAATGAGCAGTTCTTC
TRBJ1-2,.,.,TRBV11-2,CASSFQWGDYGYTF,TGTGCCAGCAGCTTCCAGTGGGGGGACTATGGCTACACCTTC
TRBJ2-1,TRBD2,.,TRBV5-5,CASSWAGGPDEQFF,TGTGCCAGCAGCTGGGCGGGAGGGCCCGATGAGCAGTTCTTC
TRBJ2-7,TRBD2,.,TRBV6-2/TRBV6-3,CASSDRGLAYEQYF,TGTGCCAGCAGCGACCGAGGACTAGCGTACGAGCAGTACTTC
TRBJ1-2,TRBD1,few,TRBV7-6,CASSLATGTGIYYGYTF,TGTGCCAGCAGCTTAGCGACCGGGACAGGGATTTACTATGGCTACACCTTC
TRBJ1-5,.,.,TRBV19,CASSIILPGGGNQPQHF,TGTGCCAGTAGTATAATTCTCCCAGGCGGAGGCAATCAGCCCCAGCATTTT